This T cell receptor (beta chain) was captured in a study of identifying expanded T cells in peripheral blood. This CDR3 is 16 amino acids long. The ends lost 7 bases at V and 6 bases at J; junction bases unmatched: 12. The germline gives CDR1 SGHAT, CDR2 FQNNGV. Repertoires were generated with immunoSEQ multiplex PCR, while TCRdb's copy carries only in-frame clones and drops some. The profile shows 75,000 to 95,000 clones, about 85% of them singletons. The sequencing sample was made of blood. This chain uses TRBV11-2 with TRBJ2-2; 9 bases fit TRBD2. This clonotype originated in a person aged 18-70 years in good health. As DNA, the CDR3 is TGTGCCAGCATCCCCATAAGCGGGGGGCGGTCCGGGGAGCTGTTTTTT. Its translation is CASIPISGGRSGELFF.